The source of this T cell receptor beta chain is a study of T cell responses to AZD1222 COVID-19 vaccine. With respect to this clone: Its antigen is unidentified.

The data were produced by immunoSEQ multiplex PCR, yet TCRdb's version contains in-frame clones alone and is incomplete. The table records about 150,000 clones, about nine tenths of them present only once. Points from the study as a whole: Females outnumbered males among donors, who were mostly white British; clonal diversity was possibly underestimated.

Trimming removed 9 bases from V and 3 bases from J, with 12 bases in between. There are 12 residues in the CDR3. Germline V gives CDR1 ENHRY, CDR2 SYGVKD. V gene TRBV10-3 combines with J gene TRBJ2-7, with D possibly being TRBD1 or TRBD2 (5 bases each). Sequenced material: peripheral blood, taken on day 0 of AZD1222 vaccination. This clonotype was obtained from an adult in good health. CDR3 residues: CAMGDGLYEQYF. CDR3 in DNA: TGTGCCATGGGGGACGGCCTCTACGAGCAGTACTTC.